The 19 T cell receptor beta chains presented below share a single source sample, sequenced in a study of blood T cells in healthy people across ages. A J-beta primer mix and a sample-barcoded 5' primer were used in a second PCR of about 7 to 12 cycles. One entry per CDR3 protein, called by TCRdb with MiXCR from the 5' RACE reads. The repertoire holds about 580,000 distinct CDR3 sequences, around half seen once, with about 22% in the top ten. The specimen sequenced was blood. The receptors here all came from a man older than 75 in good health.

This clonotype occurred a few times. This chain uses TRBV7-9 with TRBJ1-1; D call uncertain. CDR1 and CDR2 from the germline V gene are SEHNR and FQNEAQ (reference sequence). The CDR3 contains 14 residues. Trimming removed 2 bases at V and 0 bases at J, with 7 bases between. The DNA of the CDR3 is TGTGCCAGCAGCTTACTAACAGTGAACACTGAAGCTTTCTTT. As protein: CASSLLTVNTEAFF.

This clonotype has a handful of counts. The rearrangement joins TRBV5-1 to TRBJ2-6, with D uncertain. The CDR3 runs to 13 residues. V lost 4 bases and J 3 bases, leaving 5 bases between the germline ends. The V gene's germline CDR1 is SGHRS and CDR2 YFSETQ. The CDR3 sequence: CASSPIGANVLTF. CDR3 sequence (DNA): TGCGCCAGCAGCCCTATTGGGGCCAACGTCCTGACTTTC.

The rearrangement joins TRBV6-5 to TRBJ1-2; the match to TRBD1 covers 7 bases. Germline-derived CDR1 and CDR2 are MNHEY and SVGAGI. The CDR3 length is 15 residues. CDR3 coding DNA: TGTGCTGGCAGCCAAACAGGGGTTTCCAACTATGGCTACACCTTC. This gives the protein CAGSQTGVSNYGYTF.

This clonotype has a handful of counts. V and J are TRBV11-2 and TRBJ2-3; TRBD2 matches at 8 bases. In germline, CDR1 is SGHAT, CDR2 FQNNGV. J was trimmed by 5 bases and V by 5 bases; bases with no gene match: 3. This CDR3 spans 13 amino acids. In nucleotides, the CDR3 is TGTGCCAGCAGCGTTCTAGCGGGAGATACGCAGTATTTT. Amino acid sequence: CASSVLAGDTQYF.

The chain uses TRBV6-2 or TRBV6-3 and TRBJ1-5, with D unresolved. The CDR3 runs to 14 residues. Germline loops: CDR1 MNHEY, CDR2 SVGEGT. Trimming left V 6 bases short and J 0 bases short, with 9 bases between. CDR3 DNA sequence: TGTGCCAGCAGCCGGGTCCATAGCAATCAGCCCCAGCATTTT. Its translation: CASSRVHSNQPQHF.

The chain joins TRBV7-3 to TRBJ2-7, with 8 positions matching TRBD2. Unmatched junction bases numbered 8, after V lost 4 bases and J lost 6 bases. Germline-derived CDR1 and CDR2 are SGHTA and FQGTGA. This CDR3 is 14 amino acids long. The CDR3 nucleotides read TGTGCCAGCAGCTCCAGCGGGAGCTCCACCGAGCAGTACTTC. It encodes CASSSSGSSTEQYF.

The sample holds a few counts of this clonotype. V and J are TRBV11-2 and TRBJ2-7; D not resolved. Trimming took 5 bases from V and 2 from J, leaving 13 bases between them. The CDR3 totals 14 residues. Per germline, CDR1 SGHAT and CDR2 FQNNGV. Here the CDR3 DNA reads TGTGCCAGCAGCCAAACAGTAACTCCCTACGAGCAGTACTTC. Translating gives CASSQTVTPYEQYF.

The chain links TRBV2 to TRBJ2-7; TRBD1 agrees at 9 bases. Germline CDR1 is SNHLY and CDR2 is FYNNEI. J gave up 6 bases and V 6 bases, and 12 bases lay outside the gene matches. The CDR3 is 15 residues long. CDR3 DNA sequence: TGTGCCAGCAGAGTGGCGGACAGGGGATCCCGCGAGCAGTACTTC. It is translated as CASRVADRGSREQYF.

The rearrangement uses TRBV15 and TRBJ2-1, with 11 bases identical to TRBD2. The CDR3 runs to 14 residues. The germline CDR1 and CDR2 sequences are LNHNV and YYDKDF (reference sequence). J was trimmed by 5 bases and V by 3 bases; bases with no gene match: 0. CDR3 region: CATSRTSGNNEQFF. The CDR3 DNA reads TGTGCCACCAGCAGGACTAGCGGGAACAATGAGCAGTTCTTC.

The rearrangement links TRBV24-1 to TRBJ1-2; D is unclear. Trimming took off 3 bases at V and 2 bases at J, with 9 bases between the two ends. This CDR3 spans 14 amino acids. Germline CDR1 and CDR2: KGHDR and SFDVKD. CDR3 sequence: CATSDRGSNYGYTF. CDR3 sequence (DNA): TGTGCCACCAGTGATAGAGGCTCCAACTATGGCTACACCTTC.

Notes on this clonotype: The CDR3 carries no conserved terminal phenylalanine or tryptophan, so it likely arises from a read error. The chain carries TRBV6-5 and TRBJ2-7, with 7 nucleotides matching TRBD1. The CDR3 is 15 amino acids. Per the germline V gene, CDR1 is MNHEY and CDR2 is SVGAGI. CDR3 residues: CSSSYPRGQIYEQYL. The DNA for the CDR3 is TGTTCCAGCAGTTACCCGAGGGGACAGATATACGAGCAGTACCTC.

The chain carries TRBV21-1 and TRBJ1-5. TRBV21-1 is recorded as a pseudogene. The CDR3 totals 14 residues. As DNA, the CDR3 is TGTGCCAGCAGCAATCGGCAGCTAAATCAGCCCCAGCATTTT. It yields the protein CASSNRQLNQPQHF.

The V and J genes are TRBV10-3 and TRBJ2-5; TRBD2 matches 10 bases. The CDR3 spans 15 residues. Germline lookup yields CDR1 ENHRY and CDR2 SYGVKD. V lost 5 bases and J lost 5; bases outside the gene matches: 8. CDR3 in DNA: TGTGCCATCAGTCCAGGGAGCGGGAGGGGGGAGACCCAGTACTTC. It is translated as CAISPGSGRGETQYF.

The gene calls are TRBV7-2 and TRBJ2-7, with 11 bases that match TRBD2. With V trimmed by 5 bases and J by 3 bases, 9 bases remained unmatched. Germline V gives CDR1 SGHTA, CDR2 FQGNSA. The CDR3 is 16 residues long. The DNA of the CDR3 is TGTGCCAGCAGCCCTAGTAGCGGGAGGGTTGGCTACGAGCAGTACTTC. Its translation is CASSPSSGRVGYEQYF.

In this sample, this clonotype turned up a few times. Here the CDR3 reads CASSPYLVYEQYF. The CDR3 nucleotides read TGTGCCAGCTCACCGTACCTAGTCTACGAGCAGTACTTC. V usage is TRBV18 and J usage is TRBJ2-7; D gene unclear. The V and J ends lost 3 bases and 3 bases respectively, with 9 bases between them. There are 13 residues in the CDR3. Looked up from germline, CDR1 is KGHSH and CDR2 is LQKENI.

J is TRBJ1-6 and V is TRBV30; D is perhaps TRBD1 (6 bases). Per germline, CDR1 GTSNPN and CDR2 SVGIG (reference sequence). Trimming removed 5 bases from V and 7 bases from J, with 12 bases in between. The CDR3 contains 13 residues. The DNA for the CDR3 is TGTGCCTGGGCGGCAGGGGCAAATTCACCCCTCCACTTT. Translated, it gives CAWAAGANSPLHF.

This clonotype was picked up a small number of times. The V and J genes are TRBV5-1 and TRBJ2-7, with 12 bases aligning to TRBD2. The CDR3 has 15 amino acids. The V gene's germline CDR1 is SGHRS and CDR2 YFSETQ. Trimming took 0 bases from V and 3 from J; bases not matched to a gene: 1. The DNA for the CDR3 is TGCGCCAGCAGCTTGGGACTAGCGGGAGACTACGAGCAGTACTTC. This encodes CASSLGLAGDYEQYF.

The chain has TRBV20-1 and TRBJ1-4; no clear D gene. CDR3 size: 13 residues. V lost 5 bases and J lost 4, with 11 bases in between. Germline values: CDR1 DFQATT, CDR2 SNEGSKA (reference sequence). This CDR3 is CSARGAYNEKLFF. Here the CDR3 DNA reads TGCAGTGCTCGCGGTGCCTATAATGAAAAACTGTTTTTT.

This CDR3 is CASSASGGDYGYTF. The CDR3 DNA sequence: TGCGCCAGCAGCGCCTCCGGGGGGGACTATGGCTACACCTTC. The chain uses TRBV5-1 and TRBJ1-2; maybe TRBD1 (5 bases). Germline CDR1 reads SGHRS; CDR2 reads YFSETQ. CDR3 length: 14 residues. Trimming removed 4 bases at V and 3 bases at J, with 13 bases between. The full variable domain, in which reference TRBV5-1 and TRBJ1-2 provide the parts outside the CDR3, is KAGVTQTPRYLIKTRGQQVTLSCSPISGHRSVSWYQQTPGQGLQFLFEYFSETQRNKGNFPGRFSGRQFSNSRSEMNVSTLELGDSALYLCASSASGGDYGYTFGSGTRLTVV.